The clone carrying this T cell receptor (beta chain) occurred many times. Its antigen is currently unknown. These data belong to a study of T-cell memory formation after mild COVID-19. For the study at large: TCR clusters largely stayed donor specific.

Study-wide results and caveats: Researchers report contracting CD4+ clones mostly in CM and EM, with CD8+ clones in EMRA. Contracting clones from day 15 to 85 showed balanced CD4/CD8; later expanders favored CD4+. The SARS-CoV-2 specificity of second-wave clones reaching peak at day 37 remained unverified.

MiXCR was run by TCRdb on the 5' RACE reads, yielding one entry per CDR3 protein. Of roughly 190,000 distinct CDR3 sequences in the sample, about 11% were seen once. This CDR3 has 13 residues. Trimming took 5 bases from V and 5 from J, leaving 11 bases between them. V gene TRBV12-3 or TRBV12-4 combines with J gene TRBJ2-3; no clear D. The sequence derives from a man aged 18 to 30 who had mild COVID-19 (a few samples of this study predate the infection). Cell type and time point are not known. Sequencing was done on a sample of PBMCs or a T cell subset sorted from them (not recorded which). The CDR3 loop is CASSLLRRDTQYF. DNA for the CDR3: TGTGCCAGCAGTCTATTGAGAAGAGATACGCAGTATTTT.